These 31 T cell receptor beta chains were all obtained from the same sample, sequenced in a study of T cells in Graves' hyperthyroidism and ophthalmopathy. Authors of the study amplified TCR beta CDR3 regions from RNA transcripts. First-round RT-PCR targeting the TCR CDR3 was performed with the HTBI primer set. One entry per CDR3 protein results from TCRdb running MiXCR on the multiplex PCR reads. The profile shows hundreds of thousands of distinct CDR3 sequences, about 13% of them singletons. Input material: blood. The receptors stem from a woman aged 18-35 years with Graves' hyperthyroidism.

This clonotype came up many times. This chain connects TRBV11-2 to TRBJ2-1; D might be TRBD1 (6 bases). Looked up from germline, CDR1 is SGHAT and CDR2 is FQNNGV. The CDR3 is 15 residues long. The V and J ends lost 3 bases and 10 bases respectively, with 19 bases between them. The CDR3 coding sequence is TGTGCCAGCAGCTTCGGACAGAGCGGTAGTATCGAGCAGTTCTTC. It is translated as CASSFGQSGSIEQFF.

The rearrangement uses TRBV9 and TRBJ1-6; D unresolved. The germline gives CDR1 SGDLS, CDR2 YYNGEE. The CDR3 is 14 residues long. Trimming shortened V by 4 bases and J by 6 bases, and 11 bases separated the two germline ends. In DNA form, the CDR3 reads TGTGCCAGCAGCCTCGAGGGTCGTAATTCACCCCTCCACTTT. Its translation: CASSLEGRNSPLHF.

This clonotype occurred many times. V gene TRBV4-1 combines with J gene TRBJ2-1; D is unresolved. CDR3 length equals 15 residues. Germline CDR1 reads MGHRA; CDR2 reads YSYEKL. V shed 6 bases and J shed 10 bases, with 22 bases lying between them. The CDR3 DNA sequence: TGCGCCAGCAGTCTGCACTCCTCCGCCGGCTCCGAGCAGTTCTTC. This gives the protein CASSLHSSAGSEQFF.

In this sample, this clonotype turned up a few times. CDR3 loop: CASSWNQNTGELFF. The DNA of the CDR3 is TGTGCCAGCAGCTGGAACCAGAACACCGGGGAGCTGTTTTTT. The chain has TRBV7-6 and TRBJ2-2; D call uncertain. Trimming left V 4 bases short and J 1 base short, with 7 bases between. The CDR3 length is 14 residues. From germline, CDR1 is SGHVS and CDR2 FNYEAQ.

This clonotype was seen ten or more times. The chain employs TRBV6-1 and TRBJ2-7; D perhaps matches TRBD2 (6 bases). Germline V lookup: CDR1 MNHNS, CDR2 SASEGT. The V gene lost 5 bases and the J gene lost 4 bases, with 21 bases spanning the gap. CDR3 length: 16 residues. This chain's CDR3 is CASSPTVLDAGYEQYF. CDR3 DNA sequence: TGTGCCAGCAGTCCTACAGTCCTTGACGCGGGGTACGAGCAGTACTTC.

This clonotype has at least ten counts. The chain employs TRBV2 and TRBJ1-6; no definite D call. CDR1 and CDR2 from the germline V gene are SNHLY and FYNNEI. Deletions cut 7 bases from V and 6 bases from J, with 19 bases between. The CDR3 totals 16 residues. CDR3 sequence: CASNRRGSLLNSPLHF. The DNA for the CDR3 is TGTGCCAGCAACCGAAGAGGTTCTCTTCTTAATTCACCCCTCCACTTT.

This chain joins TRBV4-2 and TRBJ2-3; TRBD2 aligns across 8 bases. This CDR3 has 16 amino acids. V shed 3 bases, J shed 4 bases, and the junction held 9 bases outside the gene matches. Germline V gene data show CDR1 as LGHNA and CDR2 as YNFKEQ. CDR3 protein: CASSHDSGSAPDTQYF. CDR3 bases: TGTGCCAGCAGCCACGACAGCGGGAGTGCCCCAGATACGCAGTATTTT.

This clonotype was seen at least ten times. The rearrangement joins TRBV28 to TRBJ2-5; 10 nucleotides match TRBD2. The CDR3 length is 16 residues. Unmatched junction bases numbered 8, after V lost 3 bases and J lost 4 bases. Germline CDR1 is MDHEN and CDR2 is SYDVKM. CDR3 loop: CASSLLAGGRRETQYF. CDR3 coding DNA: TGTGCCAGCAGTTTGTTAGCGGGAGGCCGTAGAGAGACCCAGTACTTC.

This clonotype has at least ten counts. The genes are TRBV12-3 or TRBV12-4 and TRBJ1-4; the D gene is possibly TRBD1 (5 bases). Trimming took 7 bases from V and 1 from J, leaving 13 bases between them. The length of the CDR3 is 15 residues. The CDR3 coding sequence is TGTGCCAGCACACTTAGGGGTAGAACTAATGAAAAACTGTTTTTT. Encoded protein: CASTLRGRTNEKLFF.

This clonotype has only a few counts. The V and J genes are TRBV6-6 and TRBJ2-2; D is uncertain. V lost 2 bases to trimming and J lost 6 bases, with 7 bases between them. This CDR3 comprises 13 residues. CDR1 is MNHNY and CDR2 is SVGAGI in the germline V gene (reference sequence). CDR3 sequence reads: CASSYVGSGELFF. CDR3 bases: TGTGCCAGCAGTTACGTGGGGTCCGGGGAGCTGTTTTTT.

Many counts were recorded for this clonotype. The chain combines TRBV20-1 with TRBJ2-1, with D tentatively TRBD2 (5 bases). The V and J ends lost 5 bases and 3 bases respectively, with 29 bases between them. Germline V lookup: CDR1 DFQATT, CDR2 SNEGSKA (reference sequence). The CDR3 consists of 19 residues. The CDR3 nucleotides read TGCAGTGCTGCACGACAATACCTACCGGACTCCTTAGTCTACAATGAGCAGTTCTTC. Translation: CSAARQYLPDSLVYNEQFF.

This clonotype was counted ten times or more. The CDR3, as DNA: TGTGCCAGCACCTCAGGGGGGGCTCGGGGAGGCTACACCTTC. Translated, it gives CASTSGGARGGYTF. The chain links TRBV27 to TRBJ1-2, with TRBD1 identical over 7 bases. After removal of 7 bases from V and 8 bases from J, the junction contained 13 bases not matched to a gene. Germline-derived CDR1 and CDR2 are MNHEY and SMNVEV (reference sequence). The CDR3 is 14 amino acids.

V gene TRBV28 combines with J gene TRBJ2-7; D may match TRBD1 or TRBD2 (5 bases each). The CDR3 is 15 residues long. From germline, CDR1 is MDHEN and CDR2 SYDVKM. Deletions cut 10 bases from V and 3 bases from J, with 22 bases between. CDR3 sequence (DNA): TGTGCCAACACCATTTTTTTGGGACCCGACTACGAGCAGTACTTC. Protein product: CANTIFLGPDYEQYF.

In this sample, this clonotype turned up many times. The rearrangement links TRBV5-1 to TRBJ1-2, with D perhaps matching TRBD1 (5 bases). Deletions cut 2 bases from V and 6 bases from J, with 11 bases between. CDR3 length: 13 residues. Per germline, CDR1 SGHRS and CDR2 YFSETQ. CDR3 coding DNA: TGCGCCAGCAGCTTACGCAGCAGGGATGGCTACACCTTC. As protein: CASSLRSRDGYTF. Full variable domain (outside the CDR3, taken from reference TRBV5-1 and TRBJ1-2): KAGVTQTPRYLIKTRGQQVTLSCSPISGHRSVSWYQQTPGQGLQFLFEYFSETQRNKGNFPGRFSGRQFSNSRSEMNVSTLELGDSALYLCASSLRSRDGYTFGSGTRLTVV.

This clonotype was counted many times. The rearrangement joins TRBV29-1 to TRBJ1-1; no clear D. The V end was cut by 4 bases, the J end by 1 base, with 10 bases between. This CDR3 region has 13 residues. Germline V gene sequence: CDR1 SQVTM, CDR2 ANQGSEA. Here the CDR3 DNA reads TGCAGCGTTGTCCTAAGAGGGAACACTGAAGCTTTCTTT. Protein sequence: CSVVLRGNTEAFF.

This clonotype was recorded at least ten times. The V call is TRBV5-1, the J call TRBJ2-7, with D maybe TRBD2 (6 bases). The V and J ends lost 3 bases and 3 bases respectively, with 10 bases between them. Germline values: CDR1 SGHRS, CDR2 YFSETQ. This CDR3 contains 13 residues. CDR3 in DNA: TGCGCCAGCAGCTCGGGACTTCGCTACGAGCAGTACTTC. It is translated as CASSSGLRYEQYF.

This clonotype was seen a few times. A much larger clone differs from this one at a single base, so this may be a read error. V usage is TRBV12-3 or TRBV12-4 and J usage is TRBJ1-5, with D unresolved. This CDR3 is built from 13 residues. Trimming stripped 5 bases from V and 9 bases from J, with 14 bases between. DNA for the CDR3: TGTGCCAGCAGTCCCTCTAACCTGATGCCCCAGCATTTT. Encoded protein: CASSPSNLMPQHF.

This chain uses TRBV15 with TRBJ2-7; possibly TRBD1 for D (7 bases). There are 14 residues in the CDR3. CDR1 LNHNV and CDR2 YYDKDF come from the germline V gene (reference sequence). Trimming cost V 1 base and J 5 bases, with 12 bases left between them. The DNA for the CDR3 is TGTGCCACCAGCAGAGCTCAGGGGGGCCACGAGCAGTACTTC. This codes for CATSRAQGGHEQYF.

This clonotype showed up many times. This chain links TRBV6-2 or TRBV6-3 with TRBJ2-1; no firm D call. The CDR3 is 13 residues long. Germline CDR1 reads MNHEY; CDR2 reads SVGEGT. Trimming stripped 6 bases from V and 4 bases from J, with 10 bases between. The CDR3 reads CASSRTPYNEQFF. The CDR3 bases are TGTGCCAGCAGCCGGACGCCATACAATGAGCAGTTCTTC.

This clonotype was counted a single time. This chain connects TRBV2 to TRBJ2-7; 9 bases map to TRBD2. The CDR3 loop spans 15 amino acids. Germline-derived CDR1 and CDR2 are SNHLY and FYNNEI. V lost 7 bases to trimming and J lost 4 bases; unmatched junction nucleotides: 11. In nucleotides, the CDR3 is TGTGCCAGCACCGGGCGGGGACTAGCAACTTACGAGCAGTACTTC. Its protein product is CASTGRGLATYEQYF.

This clonotype was recorded a few times. The chain is built from TRBV24-1 and TRBJ1-6; weak D call: TRBD1 (5 bases). Germline V lookup: CDR1 KGHDR, CDR2 SFDVKD. This CDR3 region has 13 residues. The germline V and J ends were trimmed by 5 bases and 7 bases, with 8 bases remaining between them. The CDR3 sequence: CATSAGGNSPLHF. The CDR3 nucleotides are TGTGCCACCAGTGCGGGGGGAAATTCACCCCTCCACTTT.

This clonotype occurred many times. This chain joins TRBV18 and TRBJ1-1; unclear D gene. The CDR3 loop spans 13 amino acids. Looked up from germline, CDR1 is KGHSH and CDR2 is LQKENI. V gave up 6 bases and J gave up 3 bases, with 11 bases separating them. For the CDR3, the DNA is TGTGCCAGCTCTACCGGGCTGGACACTGAAGCTTTCTTT. This encodes CASSTGLDTEAFF.

This clonotype was seen many times. The chain carries TRBV18 and TRBJ2-5; tentatively, D is TRBD1 (5 bases). This CDR3 spans 15 amino acids. In germline, CDR1 is KGHSH, CDR2 LQKENI. Trimming took 3 bases from V and 3 from J, leaving 14 bases between them. CDR3 coding DNA: TGTGCCAGCTCACCCCCTGGGGCTTTCGAAGAGACCCAGTACTTC. Translation gives CASSPPGAFEETQYF.

This clonotype was seen a few times. The chain carries TRBV11-2 and TRBJ2-1; D is possibly TRBD1 or TRBD2 (6 bases each). From germline, CDR1 is SGHAT and CDR2 FQNNGV. The length of the CDR3 is 15 residues. The V gene lost 4 bases and the J gene lost 9 bases, with 19 bases spanning the gap. As DNA, the CDR3 is TGTGCCAGCAGCTGGCTCGGGGGCCGGTTCATTGAGCAGTTCTTC. Its translation is CASSWLGGRFIEQFF.

As concerns this clonotype: A much larger clone is a single base away; this may be a read error. V and J are TRBV3-1 and TRBJ2-2, with D unclear. Germline lookup yields CDR1 LGHDT and CDR2 YNNKEL (reference sequence). This CDR3 contains 12 residues. CDR3 sequence: CVSSHSGGELFF. The CDR3 bases are TGTGTCAGCAGCCATTCCGGGGGGGAGCTGTTTTTT. Complete variable domain (other parts from reference TRBV3-1 and TRBJ2-2): DTAVSQTPKYLVTQMGNDKSIKCEQNLGHDTMYWYKQDSKKFLKIMFSYNNKELIINETVPNRFSPKSPDKAHLNLHINSLELGDSAVYFCVSSHSGGELFFGEGSRLTVL.

This clonotype was counted ten times or more. The chain links TRBV18 to TRBJ2-3, with TRBD1 as a possible D gene (6 bases). V was cut by 3 bases and J by 2 bases, with 9 bases left in between. This CDR3 is 14 amino acids long. Looked up from germline, CDR1 is KGHSH and CDR2 is LQKENI. The DNA for the CDR3 is TGTGCCAGCTCACCGAACAGGGCCACAGATACGCAGTATTTT. Its translation: CASSPNRATDTQYF.

This clonotype was picked up many times. This chain joins TRBV3-1 and TRBJ1-1; 8 bases line up with TRBD1. This CDR3 is built from 16 residues. Losses at the gene ends were 4 bases for V and 1 base for J; bases not matched to a gene: 8. Per germline, CDR1 LGHDT and CDR2 YNNKEL (reference sequence). This chain's CDR3 is CASSPNVGTGNTEAFF. The CDR3 DNA follows: TGTGCCAGCAGCCCGAACGTTGGGACAGGGAACACTGAAGCTTTCTTT. The full variable domain, in which reference TRBV3-1 and TRBJ1-1 provide the parts outside the CDR3, is DTAVSQTPKYLVTQMGNDKSIKCEQNLGHDTMYWYKQDSKKFLKIMFSYNNKELIINETVPNRFSPKSPDKAHLNLHINSLELGDSAVYFCASSPNVGTGNTEAFFGQGTRLTVV.

The rearrangement links TRBV7-8 to TRBJ1-4, with 7 nucleotides matching TRBD1. This CDR3 has 15 amino acids. V lost 6 bases and J lost 3; bases outside the gene matches: 7. Germline lookup yields CDR1 SGHVS and CDR2 FQNEAQ. CDR3 protein: CASRTGTGANEKLFF. CDR3 nucleotides: TGTGCCAGCAGGACAGGGACTGGCGCTAATGAAAAACTGTTTTTT.

There are many counts of this clonotype. The chain combines TRBV18 with TRBJ1-1; tentatively, D is TRBD1 (6 bases). The V end lost 3 bases, the J end lost 4 bases, and 18 bases lay between the germline ends. This CDR3 is 16 amino acids long. Germline loops: CDR1 KGHSH, CDR2 LQKENI. The CDR3 sequence is CASSPYPGVIGTEAFF. CDR3 nucleotide sequence: TGTGCCAGCTCACCCTACCCAGGGGTTATTGGCACTGAAGCTTTCTTT. Complete variable domain (other parts from reference TRBV18 and TRBJ1-1): NAGVMQNPRHLVRRRGQEARLRCSPMKGHSHVYWYRQLPEEGLKFMVYLQKENIIDESGMPKERFSAEFPKEGPSILRIQQVVRGDSAAYFCASSPYPGVIGTEAFFGQGTRLTVV.

This clonotype was recorded a few times. This chain connects TRBV19 to TRBJ1-2; maybe TRBD1 (5 bases). The V gene lost 5 bases and the J gene lost 3 bases, with 19 bases spanning the gap. From germline, CDR1 is LNHDA and CDR2 SQIVND (reference sequence). The CDR3 has 16 amino acids. The CDR3 reads CASSPQLGLTHYGYTF. DNA for the CDR3: TGTGCCAGTAGTCCTCAACTGGGACTAACCCACTATGGCTACACCTTC.

The rearrangement joins TRBV30 to TRBJ2-1; the D is unclear. The length of the CDR3 is 13 residues. V dropped 2 bases and J dropped 10 bases, with 15 bases sitting between them. The germline CDR1 and CDR2 sequences are GTSNPN and SVGIG (reference sequence). CDR3 DNA: TGTGCCTGGAGTTATCGACCCTTAAGCGAGCAGTTCTTC. Residues: CAWSYRPLSEQFF.